The sequence of this TCR beta chain was determined in a study of cytomegalovirus exposure and HLA in healthy donors. The primer mix had 60 Vbeta and 13 Jbeta primers. Generated by immunoSEQ multiplex PCR, the TCRdb table keeps only in-frame clones and is missing some. Among 150,000 to 200,000 clones listed, around 84% were seen once. On this clone: Its specificity is not known.

General study findings and limits: A cluster of highly shared sequence variants was likely a sequencing artifact. The study listed some 160 cytomegalovirus-associated TCR beta chains. Follow-up analysis seemed to connect common viral pathogens with several of the most significant clusters identified. With later analysis, a missense DCLRE1C variant became linked to TCR beta V- and J-gene trimming.

The receptor comes from a man younger than 35 in good health and CMV-seronegative. The specimen was PBMCs.

Here the CDR3 DNA reads TGTGCCAGCAGTCCGGGACTAGCGGACAATGAGCAGTTCTTC. Its protein is CASSPGLADNEQFF. The chain recombines TRBV27 with TRBJ2-1, with 11 bases identical to TRBD2. The CDR3 spans 14 residues. After removal of 5 bases from V and 5 bases from J, the junction contained 2 bases not matched to a gene. Germline loops: CDR1 MNHEY, CDR2 SMNVEV (reference sequence).